Listed below are T cell receptor beta chains from one sample, sequenced in a study of regulatory T cells in long-lasting Graves disease. TCRdb redid the calling of the multiplex PCR reads with MiXCR, one entry per CDR3 protein. The sample holds about 540,000 distinct CDR3 sequences; roughly 13% are singletons and the top ten take roughly a tenth. In addition, the sample was reused for a study of T cells in Graves' hyperthyroidism and ophthalmopathy.

The material was peripheral blood mononuclear cells (PBMCs), obtained at new diagnosis, from a patient treated with antithyroid drugs. Receptor source: a man aged 25-40 years with Graves disease. The CDR3 runs from the conserved cysteine through the conserved F or W. Each record gives: J gene, clone size, V gene, D gene, CDR3 protein, CDR3 DNA. A D gene is named only where the DNA matches it firmly. Clone size appears in some rows only: once, few, many, or a class for an expanded clone.

J: TRBJ2-5; size: many; V: TRBV29-1; D: NA; CDR3: CSVVTGSGGETQYF; DNA: TGCAGCGTAGTGACCGGGAGTGGCGGGGAGACCCAGTACTTC
J: TRBJ2-1; size: many; V: TRBV2; D: NA; CDR3: CASSEAEAIHEQFF; DNA: TGTGCCAGCAGTGAAGCTGAAGCAATCCATGAGCAGTTCTTC
J: TRBJ2-5; size: NA; V: TRBV10-1; D: NA; CDR3: CASSEGTPAETQYF; DNA: TGCGCCAGCAGTGAGGGGACTCCCGCCGAGACCCAGTACTTC
J: TRBJ1-1; size: many; V: TRBV6-5; D: NA; CDR3: CASSYLVTNTEAFF; DNA: TGTGCCAGCAGTTACTTGGTCACGAACACTGAAGCTTTCTTT
J: TRBJ2-7; size: many; V: TRBV12-3/TRBV12-4; D: NA; CDR3: CASSAGQSSYEQYF; DNA: TGTGCCAGCAGCGCCGGCCAGAGCTCCTACGAGCAGTACTTC
J: TRBJ1-2; size: NA; V: TRBV7-2; D: NA; CDR3: CASSLNGGALDYGYTF; DNA: TGTGCCAGCAGCCTAAACGGGGGGGCGCTAGACTATGGCTACACCTTC
J: TRBJ2-5; size: NA; V: TRBV7-2; D: NA; CDR3: CASSLGITSQETQYF; DNA: TGTGCCAGCAGCTTAGGGATCACATCACAAGAGACCCAGTACTTC
J: TRBJ2-1; size: many; V: TRBV12-3/TRBV12-4; D: TRBD1; CDR3: CASSFGQGANKGANEQFF; DNA: TGTGCCAGCAGTTTTGGACAGGGGGCTAATAAAGGAGCCAATGAGCAGTTCTTC
J: TRBJ2-4; size: NA; V: TRBV2; D: NA; CDR3: CASTLGEMSKNIQYF; DNA: TGTGCCAGCACCCTCGGGGAGATGTCCAAAAACATTCAGTACTTC
J: TRBJ1-2; size: few; V: TRBV29-1; D: NA; CDR3: CSVQNRGNGYTF; DNA: TGCAGCGTCCAGAACCGGGGCAATGGCTACACCTTC
J: TRBJ2-5; size: few; V: TRBV6-1; D: TRBD2; CDR3: CASSEVLAGGGETQYF; DNA: TGTGCCAGCAGTGAAGTTTTAGCGGGAGGGGGAGAGACCCAGTACTTC
J: TRBJ1-5; size: many; V: TRBV28; D: NA; CDR3: CASSPSNGPVLLNQPQHF; DNA: TGTGCCAGCAGTCCCTCAAATGGGCCCGTTCTTCTCAATCAGCCCCAGCATTTT
J: TRBJ2-7; size: many; V: TRBV30; D: NA; CDR3: CAWSVVGSIFLGEQYF; DNA: TGTGCCTGGAGTGTAGTAGGGAGCATTTTCTTGGGAGAGCAGTACTTC
J: TRBJ2-1; size: NA; V: TRBV7-8; D: TRBD1; CDR3: CASSSPIATGEAYNEQFF; DNA: TGTGCCAGCAGCTCCCCCATTGCGACAGGGGAAGCCTACAATGAGCAGTTCTTC
J: TRBJ2-7; size: many; V: TRBV27; D: TRBD2; CDR3: CASSSPLRGRADEQYF; DNA: TGTGCCAGCAGTTCCCCCCTTCGCGGGAGGGCCGACGAGCAGTACTTC
J: TRBJ1-5; size: many; V: TRBV20-1; D: NA; CDR3: CSARVWRGSQPQHF; DNA: TGCAGTGCTAGAGTATGGAGGGGGAGTCAGCCCCAGCATTTT
J: TRBJ1-1; size: many; V: TRBV6-1; D: TRBD1; CDR3: CASSELVDREGTEAFF; DNA: TGTGCCAGCAGTGAACTTGTGGACAGGGAGGGCACTGAAGCTTTCTTT
J: TRBJ1-1; size: many; V: TRBV11-2; D: NA; CDR3: CASSLAFGVGTEAFF; DNA: TGTGCCAGCAGCTTAGCTTTTGGGGTGGGGACTGAAGCTTTCTTT
J: TRBJ2-1; size: few; V: TRBV6-2/TRBV6-3; D: NA; CDR3: CASSRQQTLKGEQFF; DNA: TGTGCCAGCAGTCGGCAACAGACACTTAAAGGGGAGCAGTTCTTC
J: TRBJ2-2; size: many; V: TRBV6-1; D: NA; CDR3: CARPTNTGELFF; DNA: TGTGCCAGGCCCACGAACACCGGGGAGCTGTTTTTT
J: TRBJ2-3; size: many; V: TRBV29-1; D: NA; CDR3: CSVPSDGVGVDTQYF; DNA: TGCAGCGTGCCCTCGGATGGGGTTGGTGTGGATACGCAGTATTTT
J: TRBJ2-5; size: many; V: TRBV7-2; D: NA; CDR3: CASSLAGAGRPQTQYF; DNA: TGTGCCAGCAGCTTAGCGGGGGCGGGAAGGCCGCAGACCCAGTACTTC
J: TRBJ2-3; size: many; V: TRBV29-1; D: NA; CDR3: CSGQNGVDTQYF; DNA: TGCAGCGGACAGAATGGTGTAGATACGCAGTATTTT
J: TRBJ2-5; size: NA; V: TRBV7-2; D: NA; CDR3: CASSPRDSPWETQYF; DNA: TGTGCCAGCAGCCCGCGGGACAGCCCGTGGGAGACCCAGTACTTC
J: TRBJ1-1; size: few; V: TRBV5-6; D: NA; CDR3: CASSFGNTNEAFF; DNA: TGTGCCAGCAGCTTTGGCAACACAAATGAAGCTTTCTTT
J: TRBJ2-7; size: NA; V: TRBV2; D: TRBD2; CDR3: CASSPGLAENYEQYF; DNA: TGTGCCAGCAGCCCCGGACTAGCGGAGAACTACGAGCAGTACTTC
J: TRBJ1-1; size: many; V: TRBV29-1; D: TRBD1; CDR3: CSAETGQGGTEAFF; DNA: TGCAGCGCAGAGACCGGACAGGGGGGCACTGAAGCTTTCTTT
J: TRBJ1-1; size: NA; V: TRBV18; D: NA; CDR3: CASSRATLNTEAFF; DNA: TGTGCCAGCTCACGGGCGACACTTAACACTGAAGCTTTCTTT
J: TRBJ2-2; size: many; V: TRBV27; D: TRBD2; CDR3: CASSLLAGGNTGELFF; DNA: TGTGCCAGCAGTTTGTTAGCGGGAGGGAACACCGGGGAGCTGTTTTTT
J: TRBJ1-1; size: many; V: TRBV29-1; D: TRBD1; CDR3: CSARRQGGNTEAFF; DNA: TGCAGCGCTCGGCGACAGGGGGGGAACACTGAAGCTTTCTTT
J: TRBJ2-7; size: many; V: TRBV29-1; D: TRBD2; CDR3: CSVSGTSVEQYF; DNA: TGCAGCGTTTCAGGGACTAGCGTCGAGCAGTACTTC
J: TRBJ2-3; size: many; V: TRBV11-2; D: NA; CDR3: CASSLAIYLRGTDTQYF; DNA: TGTGCCAGCAGCTTAGCAATATATTTGAGGGGCACAGATACGCAGTATTTT
J: TRBJ2-3; size: many; V: TRBV7-8; D: TRBD1; CDR3: CASSLRDRSTTDTQYF; DNA: TGTGCCAGCAGCCTTAGGGACAGGAGTACCACAGATACGCAGTATTTT
J: TRBJ1-2; size: many; V: TRBV27; D: NA; CDR3: CASSLEGRGYGYTF; DNA: TGTGCCAGCAGTTTGGAGGGGCGCGGCTATGGCTACACCTTC
J: TRBJ2-1; size: NA; V: TRBV11-2; D: TRBD2; CDR3: CASSRRWLAGNNEQFF; DNA: TGTGCCAGCAGCCGGCGGTGGCTAGCGGGGAACAATGAGCAGTTCTTC
J: TRBJ1-4; size: few; V: TRBV9; D: NA; CDR3: CASSPQLGEDEKLFF; DNA: TGTGCCAGCAGCCCCCAGTTGGGGGAGGATGAAAAACTGTTTTTT
J: TRBJ1-4; size: NA; V: TRBV20-1; D: NA; CDR3: CSARAPSRGGGRLFF; DNA: TGCAGTGCTAGGGCTCCCTCGCGGGGTGGGGGAAGACTGTTTTTT
J: TRBJ2-2; size: many; V: TRBV15; D: TRBD2; CDR3: CATTSGRDYGTGELFF; DNA: TGTGCCACCACTAGCGGGAGAGATTATGGCACCGGGGAGCTGTTTTTT
J: TRBJ2-4; size: few; V: TRBV19; D: NA; CDR3: CGGSLAKNIQYF; DNA: TGTGGTGGGAGTCTAGCCAAAAACATTCAGTACTTC
J: TRBJ2-1; size: many; V: TRBV7-2; D: NA; CDR3: CASSLTRVSNEQFF; DNA: TGTGCCAGCAGCTTGACCCGGGTTTCCAATGAGCAGTTCTTC
J: TRBJ2-7; size: many; V: TRBV18; D: NA; CDR3: CASSPSQGSHEQYF; DNA: TGTGCCAGCTCACCCTCACAGGGTTCCCACGAGCAGTACTTC
J: TRBJ2-3; size: many; V: TRBV7-2; D: NA; CDR3: CASSPKNTQYF; DNA: TGTGCCAGCAGCCCTAAAAATACGCAGTATTTT
J: TRBJ2-3; size: many; V: TRBV24-1; D: NA; CDR3: CATSGGGSVDTQYF; DNA: TGTGCCACCAGCGGAGGCGGGTCCGTCGATACGCAGTATTTT
J: TRBJ2-2; size: NA; V: TRBV29-1; D: TRBD2; CDR3: CSVESGTSGTGELFF; DNA: TGCAGCGTTGAATCCGGGACTAGCGGGACGGGGGAGCTGTTTTTT
J: TRBJ2-1; size: many; V: TRBV6-2/TRBV6-3; D: TRBD2; CDR3: CASSSRGLAGYNEQFF; DNA: TGTGCCAGCAGCTCGAGAGGACTAGCGGGCTACAATGAGCAGTTCTTC
J: TRBJ1-6; size: few; V: TRBV3-1; D: TRBD1; CDR3: CASSQGTGSNSPLHF; DNA: TGTGCCAGCAGCCAAGGGACAGGGTCCAATTCACCCCTCCACTTT